This TCR beta chain comes out of a study of shared clonotypes between healthy human individuals. In regard to this clone: Within the sample, other DNA sequences also encode this same CDR3.

The V gene lost 0 bases and the J gene lost 5 bases, with 7 bases spanning the gap. The CDR3 length is 14 residues. Germline assignment: CDR1 SGHTA and CDR2 FQGNSA. Assay: immunoSEQ multiplex PCR; the TCRdb copy retains only in-frame clones and omits some. The table records fewer than 3 million clones, under 95% of them present only once. Sequenced input: naive CD4+ T cells from PBMCs. As to subset: CD45RA+ positively selected. This receptor was taken from a young man in good health. Some clones in this sample may be carry-over from other donors' samples. The chain carries TRBV7-2 and TRBJ2-2; no firm D call. CDR3 coding DNA: TGTGCCAGCAGCTTAGCCGTGGGGACCGGGGAGCTGTTTTTT. Translation gives CASSLAVGTGELFF.